Listed below are T cell receptor beta chains from one sample, sequenced in a study of CD8 T cells in ankylosing spondylitis. MiXCR, run by TCRdb on the 5' RACE reads, gives a single entry per CDR3 protein. The sample consists of hundreds of thousands of distinct CDR3 sequences, approximately 12% of them appearing once. Source material: blood, either unsorted or a sorted T cell fraction (not recorded which). The receptors originated from a male donor with ankylosing spondylitis. The CDR3 runs from the conserved cysteine through the conserved F or W. D genes are given only for firm matches. Size is omitted from some rows. Given values are once, few, many or a class for expanded clones.

clone_size d_call j_call v_call cdr3_aa cdr3_nt
- - TRBJ1-1 TRBV15 CATSRESRGTEAFF TGTGCCACCAGCAGAGAGTCGCGCGGAACTGAAGCTTTCTTT
- - TRBJ1-1 TRBV4-2 CASSQAAAMNTEAFF TGTGCCAGCAGCCAAGCGGCAGCTATGAACACTGAAGCTTTCTTT
- TRBD1 TRBJ1-1 TRBV7-3 CASSPTGEDTEAFF TGTGCCAGCAGCCCAACAGGGGAGGACACTGAAGCTTTCTTT
- TRBD2 TRBJ2-3 TRBV9 CASSQKGLARASTDTQYF TGTGCCAGCAGCCAGAAGGGACTAGCTCGTGCTAGCACAGATACGCAGTATTTT
few TRBD1 TRBJ2-6 TRBV4-2 CASSRAHMGQRNFSGANVLTF TGTGCCAGCAGCCGAGCCCATATGGGACAGCGGAACTTCTCTGGGGCCAACGTCCTGACTTTC
- - TRBJ1-1 TRBV7-2 CASSLQGGAGNTEAFF TGTGCCAGCAGCTTACAGGGAGGCGCTGGGAACACTGAAGCTTTCTTT
- TRBD2 TRBJ2-1 TRBV5-1 CASRPGSLGLAGYNEQFF TGCGCCAGCAGACCGGGGTCCCTCGGACTAGCGGGATACAATGAGCAGTTCTTC
few - TRBJ1-5 TRBV5-5 CASSFFPGTFSNQPQHF TGTGCCAGCAGCTTTTTTCCCGGGACCTTCAGCAATCAGCCCCAGCATTTT
many TRBD2 TRBJ2-1 TRBV12-3/TRBV12-4 CASSYSGGRDAFF TGTGCCAGCAGTTACAGCGGGGGACGAGATGCGTTCTTC
few - TRBJ2-7 TRBV5-1 CASSLGPENTYEQYF TGCGCCAGCAGCTTGGGGCCGGAAAACACCTACGAGCAGTACTTC
- TRBD1 TRBJ2-1 TRBV28 CASCPIQGSYNEQFF TGTGCCAGCTGTCCAATACAGGGGTCCTACAATGAGCAGTTCTTC
few - TRBJ2-2 TRBV24-1 CATSDNRKNTGELFF TGTGCCACCAGTGATAACAGAAAAAACACCGGGGAGCTGTTTTTT
few - TRBJ1-5 TRBV20-1 CSASGGGSNQPQHF TGCAGTGCTAGCGGAGGGGGTAGCAATCAGCCCCAGCATTTT
- - TRBJ2-1 TRBV5-1 CASSVTGRTYNEQFF TGCGCCAGCAGCGTGACAGGGAGGACCTACAATGAGCAGTTCTTC
many - TRBJ2-3 TRBV5-5 CASSFRDTTDTQYF TGTGCCAGCAGCTTCCGGGACACGACAGATACGCAGTATTTT
- - TRBJ2-7 TRBV20-1 CSAARDNALYEQYF TGCAGTGCTGCTCGGGACAATGCCCTCTACGAGCAGTACTTC
few TRBD1 TRBJ1-4 TRBV25-1 CASSESLTGVEKLFF TGTGCCAGCAGTGAATCTCTTACAGGGGTAGAAAAACTGTTTTTT
many - TRBJ2-5 TRBV29-1 CSVDPAQGLTQYF TGCAGCGTTGACCCCGCGCAGGGCCTTACCCAGTACTTC
- - TRBJ1-5 TRBV4-2 CASSQGIFSNQPQHF TGTGCCAGCAGCCAGGGGATTTTCAGCAATCAGCCCCAGCATTTT
few - TRBJ2-7 TRBV11-1 CASSSAGQSYEQYF TGTGCCAGCAGCTCCGCCGGACAGTCCTACGAGCAGTACTTC
few TRBD1 TRBJ2-1 TRBV25-1 CASRGGDRAYNEQFF TGTGCCAGCAGGGGGGGGGACAGGGCTTACAATGAGCAGTTCTTC
few TRBD1 TRBJ2-7 TRBV2 CASRDRGLGEQYF TGTGCCAGTAGGGACAGGGGGCTGGGCGAGCAGTACTTC
many - TRBJ1-1 TRBV7-3 CASSLTGARAEAFF TGTGCCAGCAGCTTAACGGGGGCTAGGGCTGAAGCTTTCTTT
- - TRBJ2-5 TRBV15 CATSREGETQYF TGTGCCACCAGCAGAGAAGGAGAGACCCAGTACTTC
few - TRBJ2-1 TRBV10-2 CASSWAGQQFF TGCGCCAGCAGTTGGGCGGGACAGCAGTTCTTC
- TRBD1 TRBJ2-3 TRBV20-1 CSASRTGRVTDTQYF TGCAGTGCTTCCAGGACAGGGCGGGTCACAGATACGCAGTATTTT
many - TRBJ2-4 TRBV4-3 CASSQDKTGLDAKNIQYF TGCGCCAGCAGCCAAGATAAGACAGGCCTTGACGCCAAAAACATTCAGTACTTC
many - TRBJ2-5 TRBV10-3 CAISESAGKFETQYF TGTGCCATCAGTGAGTCTGCGGGAAAGTTTGAGACCCAGTACTTC
- - TRBJ2-3 TRBV21-1 CASSKGRGCTDTQYF TGTGCCAGCAGCAAAGGACGAGGCTGCACAGATACGCAGTATTTT
few - TRBJ2-1 TRBV12-3/TRBV12-4 CASKPTSYNEQFF TGTGCCAGCAAACCCACTTCCTACAATGAGCAGTTCTTC
- - TRBJ2-7 TRBV20-1 CSALYTRGSYEQYF TGCAGTGCCCTTTATACCCGGGGATCCTACGAGCAGTACTTC
- - TRBJ1-1 TRBV7-9 CASSLAPGTTEAFF TGTGCCAGCAGCTTAGCACCGGGGACCACTGAAGCTTTCTTT
- TRBD1 TRBJ1-2 TRBV12-3/TRBV12-4 CASSTRDRGHGYTF TGTGCCAGCAGTACCCGAGACAGGGGACATGGCTACACCTTC
- - TRBJ1-3 TRBV9 CASSVEWGAGNTIYF TGTGCCAGCAGCGTAGAGTGGGGGGCTGGAAACACCATATATTTT
many TRBD2 TRBJ2-1 TRBV29-1 CSVGGDDNNEQFF TGCAGCGTGGGGGGGGATGACAACAATGAGCAGTTCTTC
- - TRBJ2-3 TRBV7-2 CASSLVWTGDTQYF TGTGCCAGCAGCTTAGTTTGGACCGGAGATACGCAGTATTTT
- TRBD1 TRBJ2-6 TRBV24-1 CATSAGQGGANVLTF TGTGCCACCAGTGCCGGACAGGGTGGGGCCAACGTCCTGACTTTC
- - TRBJ2-3 TRBV4-3 CASSQRVPDTQYF TGCGCCAGCAGCCAACGTGTACCCGATACGCAGTATTTT
- - TRBJ2-1 TRBV20-1 CSANLRSRGEQFF TGCAGTGCCAACCTCCGGTCCCGGGGAGAGCAGTTCTTC
- TRBD2 TRBJ2-3 TRBV20-1 CSARDNGGADTQYF TGCAGTGCTAGAGATAACGGGGGGGCAGATACGCAGTATTTT
- - TRBJ2-2 TRBV6-2/TRBV6-3 CASSYLGAGELFF TGTGCCAGCAGTTACCTAGGAGCCGGGGAGCTGTTTTTT